This T cell receptor beta chain comes out of a study of blood T cell repertoires in COVID-19. Study-wide context: Italy, Spain and the United States were the sources of the convalescent and acute COVID-19 samples. PBMCs, B-cell-depleted T cells, or T cells were the source of the cDNA or gDNA that made up the material.

In the authors' workflow: Amplifying reference gene primers gave estimates of nucleated cell counts. TCRdb keeps only in-frame clones here, not all; method: immunoSEQ multiplex PCR. Clone size and V and J calls were adopted from that table, with D and trimming inferred from the DNA. This table holds 95,000 to 100,000 clones, around 85% found once. The sample consisted of peripheral blood. The sequence was collected from a woman aged 70-85 years with active or convalescent COVID-19.

The CDR3 loop reads CASSQGTGDQPQHF. As DNA, the CDR3 is TGTGCCAGCAGCCAAGGGACAGGGGATCAGCCCCAGCATTTT. The chain uses TRBV7-2 and TRBJ1-5, with 10 bases lining up with TRBD1. The CDR3 loop spans 14 amino acids. With V trimmed by 5 bases and J by 5 bases, 3 bases remained unmatched. Germline assignment: CDR1 SGHTA and CDR2 FQGNSA.